The 25 T cell receptor beta chains in this list originate from one sample, sequenced in a study of T cells in Graves' hyperthyroidism and ophthalmopathy. RNA transcripts provided the source from which TCR beta CDR3 regions were amplified. Carried out on the TCR CDR3, a first-round RT-PCR used the HTBI primer set. TCRdb re-derived calls from the multiplex PCR reads in MiXCR, one entry per CDR3 protein. The sample yields hundreds of thousands of distinct CDR3 sequences, more than 15% seen once. What was sequenced was blood. The origin of the receptors is a woman under 30 with Graves' ophthalmopathy.

This clonotype was observed at least ten times. The V and J genes are TRBV28 and TRBJ2-5; either TRBD1 or TRBD2 may supply D (7 bases each). V was cut by 6 bases and J by 4 bases, with 12 bases left in between. Looked up from germline, CDR1 is MDHEN and CDR2 is SYDVKM. This CDR3 contains 13 residues. The CDR3 reads CASSRGEGETQYF. The CDR3 coding sequence is TGTGCCAGCAGCAGGGGGGAGGGAGAGACCCAGTACTTC.

In this sample, this clonotype turned up many times. The chain is built from TRBV12-3 or TRBV12-4 and TRBJ1-1, with 8 bases fitting TRBD1. This CDR3 is 14 amino acids long. V was pared by 6 bases and J by 1 base, with 4 bases of the junction left unmatched. CDR3 in DNA: TGTGCCAGCAGACCCGGACAGGGGAACACTGAAGCTTTCTTT. This sequence encodes CASRPGQGNTEAFF.

J is TRBJ2-5 and V is TRBV5-8; D remains ambiguous. CDR1 SGHTS and CDR2 YDEGEE come from the germline V gene. V gave up 2 bases and J gave up 4 bases, with 15 bases separating them. The length of the CDR3 is 15 residues. CDR3 DNA sequence: TGTGCCAGCAGCTTTCTTAACAGCCCTCGAGAGACCCAGTACTTC. Its translation is CASSFLNSPRETQYF.

The table lists this clonotype with a few counts. This chain links TRBV27 with TRBJ1-2, with D possibly matching TRBD1 (5 bases). Germline V CDR1 and CDR2: MNHEY, SMNVEV (reference sequence). CDR3 length: 16 residues. V was shortened by 7 bases and J by 2 bases, with 20 bases between the two germline ends. The CDR3 bases are TGTGCCAGCACTCAATCTGGGGCAGGCCTCAACTATGGCTACACCTTC. It is translated as CASTQSGAGLNYGYTF.

V gene TRBV30 combines with J gene TRBJ1-3; tentative D call: TRBD1 (5 bases). From germline, CDR1 is GTSNPN and CDR2 SVGIG (reference sequence). Trimming left V 3 bases short and J 0 bases short, with 12 bases between. This CDR3 is 15 amino acids long. In DNA, the CDR3 is TGTGCCTGGAGAGGAAAAGGGGCCTCTGGAAACACCATATATTTT. Encoded protein: CAWRGKGASGNTIYF.

V usage is TRBV12-3 or TRBV12-4 and J usage is TRBJ1-1; 9 bases are a match to TRBD1. The CDR3 is made up of 15 amino acids. J lost 1 base, V lost 6 bases, and 6 bases had no gene match. The CDR3 sequence: CASSPGQGQNTEAFF. The CDR3 DNA reads as TGTGCCAGCAGCCCCGGACAGGGGCAGAACACTGAAGCTTTCTTT.

This clonotype was observed a handful of times. The CDR3 spells CASSRGLEAGNTIYF. The CDR3 nucleotides read TGCGCCAGCAGCAGGGGGTTGGAGGCTGGAAACACCATATATTTT. V usage is TRBV5-1 and J usage is TRBJ1-3; maybe TRBD1 (6 bases). Trimming shortened V by 4 bases and J by 2 bases, and 13 bases separated the two germline ends. Germline V gene data show CDR1 as SGHRS and CDR2 as YFSETQ. The CDR3 consists of 15 residues.

This clonotype has at least ten counts. The gene calls are TRBV7-9 and TRBJ2-7; 9 nucleotides line up with TRBD1. Germline V gene data show CDR1 as SEHNR and CDR2 as FQNEAQ (reference sequence). This CDR3 region has 14 residues. V shed 4 bases and J 5 bases; nucleotides not matched to a gene: 6. The CDR3 here is CASSSRDRENEQYF. CDR3 bases: TGTGCCAGCAGCTCACGGGACAGGGAGAACGAGCAGTACTTC.

This clonotype was detected many times. The chain combines TRBV7-8 with TRBJ2-5; TRBD1 aligns across 8 bases. The germline CDR1 and CDR2 sequences are SGHVS and FQNEAQ. With 1 base clipped from V and 5 bases from J, the junction kept 9 bases outside the gene matches. The CDR3 covers 16 residues. CDR3 region: CASSLDRAGGRETQYF. The CDR3 region has the DNA TGTGCCAGCAGCTTAGATCGGGCAGGGGGCAGGGAGACCCAGTACTTC.

The sample holds many counts of this clonotype. The rearrangement uses TRBV11-3 and TRBJ1-5; TRBD1 aligns across 8 bases. This CDR3 region has 14 residues. Germline V lookup: CDR1 SGHNT, CDR2 YENEEA. After removal of 4 bases from V and 6 bases from J, the junction contained 5 bases not matched to a gene. CDR3 residues: CASSSGGSGQPQHF. CDR3 nucleotides: TGTGCCAGCAGCTCAGGGGGCTCGGGTCAGCCCCAGCATTTT.

This clonotype appeared many times. The CDR3 loop is CASSWESSYNEQFF. The CDR3 bases are TGTGCCAGCAGTTGGGAAAGCTCCTACAATGAGCAGTTCTTC. The chain combines TRBV6-1 with TRBJ2-1; D is unclear. In germline, CDR1 is MNHNS, CDR2 SASEGT. The CDR3 is 14 amino acids. Deletions cut 5 bases from V and 0 bases from J, with 8 bases between.

This clonotype was counted many times. CDR3 loop: CAISDRVSNTEAFF. The CDR3 nucleotides read TGTGCCATCAGCGACAGGGTCTCGAACACTGAAGCTTTCTTT. The rearrangement uses TRBV10-3 and TRBJ1-1; 7 nucleotides match TRBD1. This CDR3 has 14 residues. Germline CDR1 ENHRY, CDR2 SYGVKD. V was pared by 6 bases and J by 1 base, with 5 bases of the junction left unmatched.

This clonotype was picked up many times. The chain uses TRBV27 and TRBJ2-3; D is perhaps TRBD1 or TRBD2 (5 bases each). Trimming stripped 6 bases from V and 2 bases from J, with 18 bases between. CDR3 length: 16 amino acids. In germline, CDR1 is MNHEY, CDR2 SMNVEV (reference sequence). CDR3 residues: CASRNIRDRYTDTQYF. The CDR3 bases are TGTGCCAGCAGAAACATCCGGGACCGATACACAGATACGCAGTATTTT.

In this sample, this clonotype turned up many times. This chain joins TRBV18 and TRBJ2-1; the match to TRBD2 covers 13 bases. V trimming: 5 bases; J trimming: 10 bases; junction bases outside the gene matches: 2. The CDR3 is made up of 13 amino acids. The germline gives CDR1 KGHSH, CDR2 LQKENI. The CDR3 loop reads CASSGLAGEEQFF. The DNA for the CDR3 is TGTGCCAGCTCAGGACTAGCGGGGGAGGAGCAGTTCTTC.

This clonotype was seen repeatedly, ten times or more. This sequence joins TRBV7-2 and TRBJ2-2; no firm D call. This CDR3 comprises 14 residues. Germline V gene lookup returns CDR1 SGHTA and CDR2 FQGNSA. V was clipped by 8 bases and J by 6 bases, with 16 bases between them. The chain's CDR3 is CASALRRSPGELFF. The CDR3, as DNA: TGTGCCAGCGCTCTGAGGCGTTCCCCCGGGGAGCTGTTTTTT.

At least ten counts were recorded for this clonotype. This rearrangement joins TRBV30 to TRBJ1-1; D unclear. Trimming removed 3 bases from V and 7 bases from J, with 12 bases in between. This CDR3 region has 12 residues. Germline lookup yields CDR1 GTSNPN and CDR2 SVGIG (reference sequence). CDR3: CAWSPDSGEAFF. The CDR3 DNA follows: TGTGCCTGGAGCCCGGATTCGGGTGAAGCTTTCTTT.

The V and J genes are TRBV7-3 and TRBJ2-1; no clear D. CDR1 and CDR2 from the germline V gene are SGHTA and FQGTGA. The CDR3 consists of 19 residues. Trimming pared 7 bases from V and 0 bases from J, leaving 25 bases between. The CDR3 nucleotides read TGTGCCAGCACTGTATCCCAAGGGCTGCAAACGAGCTCCTACAATGAGCAGTTCTTC. This gives the protein CASTVSQGLQTSSYNEQFF.

The CDR3 sequence is CATSESGRVWNEQFF. Written as DNA, the CDR3 is TGTGCCACCAGTGAGTCCGGGAGAGTTTGGAATGAGCAGTTCTTC. The chain links TRBV24-1 to TRBJ2-1, with D maybe TRBD2 (6 bases). The CDR3 spans 15 residues. Germline V gene data show CDR1 as KGHDR and CDR2 as SFDVKD. The germline V and J ends were trimmed by 4 bases and 7 bases, with 16 bases remaining between them.

As regards this clonotype: This sequence may be a read error, since a much larger clone differs from it by one base. CDR3 DNA: TGTGCCAGCAGTGTAGGAGCCGCCAATGGGCAGTTCTTC. Translated: CASSVGAANGQFF. The gene calls are TRBV2 and TRBJ2-1; D not resolved. Germline loops: CDR1 SNHLY, CDR2 FYNNEI. The CDR3 sequence is 13 residues long.

The chain joins TRBV4-1 to TRBJ2-7; D might be TRBD2 (5 bases). CDR3 length: 13 residues. CDR1 is MGHRA, CDR2 YSYEKL, per germline. V was trimmed by 4 bases and J by 1 base, leaving 8 bases between them. The CDR3 DNA sequence: TGCGCCAGCAGCCGCGAGGGATCCTACGAGCAGTACTTC. Encoded protein: CASSREGSYEQYF.

This clonotype was detected many times. The chain joins TRBV28 to TRBJ2-5, with D tentatively TRBD1 or TRBD2 (5 bases each). CDR1 MDHEN and CDR2 SYDVKM come from the germline V gene. V lost 6 bases to trimming and J lost 2 bases, with 13 bases between them. The CDR3 is made up of 14 amino acids. CDR3 in amino acids: CASRGLGEQETQYF. The CDR3 region has the DNA TGTGCCAGCAGGGGGTTGGGGGAACAAGAGACCCAGTACTTC.

This clonotype has at least ten counts. V and J are TRBV27 and TRBJ2-3; 12 bases agree with TRBD2. This CDR3 contains 17 residues. Germline V gives CDR1 MNHEY, CDR2 SMNVEV (reference sequence). Losses at the gene ends were 5 bases for V and 0 bases for J; bases not matched to a gene: 6. This chain's CDR3 is CASSTRTSGASTDTQYF. The CDR3 DNA sequence: TGTGCCAGCAGTACTCGGACTAGCGGGGCTAGCACAGATACGCAGTATTTT.

This clonotype was recorded many times. This chain connects TRBV7-3 to TRBJ2-1; maybe TRBD2 (6 bases). V gave up 1 base and J gave up 3 bases, with 22 bases separating them. The CDR3 has 19 residues. Per germline, CDR1 SGHTA and CDR2 FQGTGA. CDR3 nucleotides: TGTGCCAGCAGCTTAATAAGCAGAGCTAGCGAGATAGACTACAATGAGCAGTTCTTC. As protein: CASSLISRASEIDYNEQFF.

A few counts support this clonotype. The rearrangement uses TRBV14 and TRBJ2-1; the D gene could be TRBD1 or TRBD2 (6 bases each). This CDR3 has 14 amino acids. Germline lookup yields CDR1 SGHDN and CDR2 FVKESK. The ends were cut back, 2 bases at V and 4 bases at J, with 9 bases in the middle. The CDR3 region has the DNA TGTGCCAGCAGCCAAACGGGGGCGTACAATGAGCAGTTCTTC. Its translation: CASSQTGAYNEQFF. The whole variable domain, filled in from reference TRBV14 and TRBJ2-1, reads EAGVTQFPSHSVIEKGQTVTLRCDPISGHDNLYWYRRVMGKEIKFLLHFVKESKQDESGMPNNRFLAERTGGTYSTLKVQPAELEDSGVYFCASSQTGAYNEQFFGPGTRLTVL.

This clonotype was picked up many times. The chain carries TRBV20-1 and TRBJ1-1; TRBD1 might be the D (6 bases). The ends were cut back, 4 bases at V and 3 bases at J, with 15 bases in the middle. The V gene's germline CDR1 is DFQATT and CDR2 SNEGSKA (reference sequence). CDR3 size: 14 residues. The CDR3 nucleotides are TGCAGTGCTATTTCAACCAGGGGTCACACTGAAGCTTTCTTT. Protein sequence: CSAISTRGHTEAFF.